The clone carrying this TCR beta chain was counted only a few times. Its target is not known. Germline-derived CDR1 and CDR2 are MNHEY and SMNVEV (reference sequence). The CDR3 is 13 amino acids. V was trimmed by 3 bases and J by 8 bases, leaving 10 bases between them. These data are taken from a study of T-cell memory formation after mild COVID-19. Study-level background: Largely, the TCR clusters proved donor specific.

Researchers used 5'RACE with constant-segment primers to make TCR alpha and TCR beta cDNA libraries that carry sample barcodes and UMIs. Each CDR3 protein gets one entry after TCRdb re-called the 5' RACE reads with MiXCR. This sample has roughly 180,000 distinct CDR3 sequences; approximately 10% occur once, and the top ten carry 3.8%. Study-wide points: Most CD4+ clones that shrank were in CM and EM, while CD8+ ones turned up in EMRA. Clones contracting across day 15 to 85 had a balanced CD4/CD8 profile; later expanding clones leaned CD4+.

Sequencing input: PBMCs or a T cell subset sorted from them (not recorded which). This TCR was sampled from a man aged 18 to 30 who had mild COVID-19 (a few samples of this study predate the infection). Cell type and time point are not known. The rearrangement uses TRBV27 and TRBJ1-4; D not certain. The DNA of the CDR3 is TGTGCCAGCAGTTTGGGGAGACGGGAAAAACTGTTTTTT. Protein sequence: CASSLGRREKLFF.